The rows below give T cell receptor beta chains drawn from one sample of a study of response to subunit inactivated influenza vaccine. TCRdb redid the calling of the RT-PCR reads with MiXCR, one entry per CDR3 protein. Of about 190,000 distinct CDR3 sequences listed, 14% are singletons. Sequencing used CD8+ T cells sorted from PBMCs, obtained more than 4 days after vaccination. These receptors were collected from a man in his fifties who received an inactivated influenza vaccine. Both conserved end residues are part of each CDR3. A D gene is named only where the DNA matches it firmly. The size entry is marked missing in some rows and otherwise reads once, few, many or a size class.

abundance: -
v_gene: TRBV12-3/TRBV12-4
d_gene: TRBD2
j_gene: TRBJ2-2
CDR3aa: CASSTTSGARTGELFF
CDR3nt: TGTGCCAGCAGTACGACTAGCGGGGCCCGGACCGGGGAGCTGTTTTTT

abundance: few
v_gene: TRBV7-6
d_gene: -
j_gene: TRBJ2-5
CDR3aa: CASSLVPYQETQYF
CDR3nt: TGTGCCAGCAGCTTAGTCCCGTACCAAGAGACCCAGTACTTC

abundance: few
v_gene: TRBV7-2
d_gene: -
j_gene: TRBJ1-1
CDR3aa: CASSLYERTNTEAFF
CDR3nt: TGTGCCAGCAGCTTATACGAACGGACGAACACTGAAGCTTTCTTT

abundance: -
v_gene: TRBV4-3
d_gene: -
j_gene: TRBJ2-1
CDR3aa: CASSQDGAQSLTHNEQFF
CDR3nt: TGCGCCAGCAGCCAAGATGGTGCCCAATCTTTAACCCACAATGAGCAGTTCTTC

abundance: -
v_gene: TRBV5-1
d_gene: -
j_gene: TRBJ2-5
CDR3aa: CASSLGDKYQETQYF
CDR3nt: TGCGCCAGCAGCTTGGGGGACAAGTACCAAGAGACCCAGTACTTC

abundance: -
v_gene: TRBV2
d_gene: TRBD2
j_gene: TRBJ2-7
CDR3aa: CASSQTSAGGGEQYF
CDR3nt: TGTGCCAGCAGTCAGACTAGCGCGGGAGGTGGCGAGCAGTACTTC

abundance: few
v_gene: TRBV4-1
d_gene: TRBD1
j_gene: TRBJ1-5
CDR3aa: CASSQQPRQGGSYQPQHF
CDR3nt: TGCGCCAGCAGCCAACAACCTAGACAGGGGGGGAGTTATCAGCCCCAGCATTTT

abundance: few
v_gene: TRBV10-3
d_gene: -
j_gene: TRBJ2-7
CDR3aa: CAIGDGGEQYF
CDR3nt: TGTGCCATCGGGGACGGTGGGGAGCAGTACTTC

abundance: few
v_gene: TRBV3-1
d_gene: TRBD2
j_gene: TRBJ2-5
CDR3aa: CASSQVAGAFLGQETQYF
CDR3nt: TGTGCCAGCAGCCAAGTGGCGGGAGCTTTTCTAGGACAAGAGACCCAGTACTTC

abundance: -
v_gene: TRBV5-1
d_gene: -
j_gene: TRBJ2-2
CDR3aa: CASSLDARTGELFF
CDR3nt: TGCGCCAGCAGCTTGGACGCGCGCACCGGGGAGCTGTTTTTT

abundance: few
v_gene: TRBV14
d_gene: -
j_gene: TRBJ2-1
CDR3aa: CASSQDRTSIGNEQFF
CDR3nt: TGTGCCAGCAGCCAAGATCGCACTAGCATCGGGAATGAGCAGTTCTTC

abundance: few
v_gene: TRBV14
d_gene: TRBD2
j_gene: TRBJ2-3
CDR3aa: CASSHPGLAGGLDTQYF
CDR3nt: TGTGCCAGCAGCCATCCGGGACTAGCGGGAGGGCTGGATACGCAGTATTTT

abundance: -
v_gene: TRBV9
d_gene: TRBD2
j_gene: TRBJ2-1
CDR3aa: CASRGLAGGPQEQFF
CDR3nt: TGTGCCAGCAGGGGACTAGCGGGGGGACCGCAGGAGCAGTTCTTC

abundance: -
v_gene: TRBV6-2/TRBV6-3
d_gene: TRBD1
j_gene: TRBJ2-5
CDR3aa: CASSYSEDRGRFGETQYF
CDR3nt: TGTGCCAGCAGTTACTCGGAGGACAGGGGGCGCTTTGGAGAGACCCAGTACTTC

abundance: few
v_gene: TRBV11-2
d_gene: TRBD2
j_gene: TRBJ2-5
CDR3aa: CASSLGSGTSGRGWRETQYF
CDR3nt: TGTGCCAGCAGCTTAGGTTCCGGGACTAGCGGGAGAGGGTGGCGGGAGACCCAGTACTTC

abundance: few
v_gene: TRBV7-2
d_gene: TRBD2
j_gene: TRBJ2-3
CDR3aa: CASSLAAGGPDTQYF
CDR3nt: TGTGCCAGCAGCTTAGCGGCGGGGGGGCCAGATACGCAGTATTTT

abundance: -
v_gene: TRBV12-3/TRBV12-4
d_gene: TRBD1
j_gene: TRBJ2-6
CDR3aa: CASSLEGGARPFSSGANVLTF
CDR3nt: TGTGCCAGCAGTTTGGAAGGGGGCGCGCGCCCCTTTAGCTCTGGGGCCAACGTCCTGACTTTC

abundance: few
v_gene: TRBV18
d_gene: -
j_gene: TRBJ2-3
CDR3aa: CASSPPDHPDTQYF
CDR3nt: TGTGCCAGCTCACCCCCCGACCACCCTGATACGCAGTATTTT

abundance: many
v_gene: TRBV9
d_gene: -
j_gene: TRBJ2-7
CDR3aa: CASSVDGSYEQYF
CDR3nt: TGTGCCAGCAGCGTAGACGGCTCCTACGAGCAGTACTTC

abundance: many
v_gene: TRBV7-2
d_gene: -
j_gene: TRBJ2-1
CDR3aa: CASSSVAGSYNEQFF
CDR3nt: TGTGCCAGCAGCTCCGTGGCGGGCTCCTACAATGAGCAGTTCTTC

abundance: few
v_gene: TRBV6-5
d_gene: TRBD2
j_gene: TRBJ2-3
CDR3aa: CASSYSPAGGQDTQYF
CDR3nt: TGTGCCAGCAGTTACTCCCCAGCGGGGGGGCAAGATACGCAGTATTTT

abundance: -
v_gene: TRBV9
d_gene: TRBD1
j_gene: TRBJ2-3
CDR3aa: CASSVAGTGTDTQYF
CDR3nt: TGTGCCAGCAGCGTTGCCGGGACAGGCACAGATACGCAGTATTTT

abundance: few
v_gene: TRBV6-5
d_gene: -
j_gene: TRBJ1-6
CDR3aa: CASSYEGRVSSPLHF
CDR3nt: TGTGCCAGCAGTTACGAGGGCAGGGTTTCTTCACCCCTCCACTTT

abundance: few
v_gene: TRBV7-9
d_gene: -
j_gene: TRBJ2-1
CDR3aa: CASSPVVAPNEQFF
CDR3nt: TGTGCCAGCAGCCCGGTCGTGGCGCCGAATGAGCAGTTCTTC

abundance: -
v_gene: TRBV9
d_gene: TRBD1
j_gene: TRBJ1-2
CDR3aa: CASSTGTGVNYGYTF
CDR3nt: TGTGCCAGCAGCACCGGGACAGGCGTTAACTATGGCTACACCTTC

abundance: -
v_gene: TRBV7-2
d_gene: TRBD2
j_gene: TRBJ2-3
CDR3aa: CASSTSGYPQTDTQYF
CDR3nt: TGTGCCAGCAGCACTAGCGGGTACCCACAGACAGATACGCAGTATTTT

abundance: few
v_gene: TRBV11-2
d_gene: TRBD2
j_gene: TRBJ2-3
CDR3aa: CASTARLAGVVSGTDTQYF
CDR3nt: TGTGCCAGCACCGCCCGTTTAGCGGGAGTTGTAAGCGGGACAGATACGCAGTATTTT

abundance: -
v_gene: TRBV9
d_gene: -
j_gene: TRBJ2-7
CDR3aa: CASSPRTGERVYEQYF
CDR3nt: TGTGCCAGCAGCCCCCGTACCGGAGAGAGGGTGTACGAGCAGTACTTC

abundance: few
v_gene: TRBV7-9
d_gene: TRBD1
j_gene: TRBJ1-5
CDR3aa: CATGQGENQPQHF
CDR3nt: TGTGCCACCGGACAGGGTGAAAATCAGCCCCAGCATTTT

abundance: many
v_gene: TRBV12-3/TRBV12-4
d_gene: -
j_gene: TRBJ2-2
CDR3aa: CASSFRRNTGELFF
CDR3nt: TGTGCCAGCAGTTTCCGAAGGAACACCGGGGAGCTGTTTTTT

abundance: few
v_gene: TRBV2
d_gene: -
j_gene: TRBJ2-3
CDR3aa: CASSEEGGTADTQYF
CDR3nt: TGTGCCAGCAGTGAAGAGGGGGGGACGGCAGATACGCAGTATTTT

abundance: -
v_gene: TRBV20-1
d_gene: TRBD2
j_gene: TRBJ2-1
CDR3aa: CSARDFTSAYSYNEQFF
CDR3nt: TGCAGTGCTAGAGATTTCACTAGCGCTTACTCCTACAATGAGCAGTTCTTC

abundance: few
v_gene: TRBV27
d_gene: TRBD1
j_gene: TRBJ1-6
CDR3aa: CASSRSGQGNSPLHF
CDR3nt: TGTGCCAGCAGCCGGTCGGGACAGGGGAATTCACCCCTCCACTTT

abundance: -
v_gene: TRBV10-3
d_gene: -
j_gene: TRBJ2-1
CDR3aa: CAISEDRTSYNEQFF
CDR3nt: TGTGCCATCAGTGAGGACAGGACTAGTTACAATGAGCAGTTCTTC

abundance: -
v_gene: TRBV5-1
d_gene: TRBD2
j_gene: TRBJ2-5
CDR3aa: CASMGLAISGGETQYF
CDR3nt: TGCGCCAGCATGGGACTAGCGATTTCAGGGGGAGAGACCCAGTACTTC

abundance: many
v_gene: TRBV5-1
d_gene: -
j_gene: TRBJ2-7
CDR3aa: CASSLVGQTYEQYF
CDR3nt: TGCGCCAGCAGCTTGGTTGGACAAACCTACGAGCAGTACTTC

abundance: few
v_gene: TRBV4-3
d_gene: -
j_gene: TRBJ1-5
CDR3aa: CASSQDAGANSNQPQHF
CDR3nt: TGCGCCAGCAGCCAAGACGCAGGGGCAAATAGCAATCAGCCCCAGCATTTT

abundance: -
v_gene: TRBV7-2
d_gene: -
j_gene: TRBJ1-4
CDR3aa: CASSLNWGGGGKLFF
CDR3nt: TGTGCCAGCAGCTTAAATTGGGGGGGAGGAGGAAAACTGTTTTTT

abundance: few
v_gene: TRBV7-2
d_gene: TRBD1
j_gene: TRBJ2-1
CDR3aa: CASSFIQGAVNNEQFF
CDR3nt: TGTGCCAGCAGCTTCATACAGGGGGCGGTTAACAATGAGCAGTTCTTC

abundance: few
v_gene: TRBV4-3
d_gene: -
j_gene: TRBJ2-7
CDR3aa: CASSQEGGFPYEQYF
CDR3nt: TGCGCCAGCAGCCAAGAAGGCGGGTTTCCCTACGAGCAGTACTTC

abundance: -
v_gene: TRBV4-3
d_gene: -
j_gene: TRBJ2-1
CDR3aa: CASSHRWTGGGEQFF
CDR3nt: TGCGCCAGCAGCCACCGATGGACGGGGGGCGGTGAGCAGTTCTTC

abundance: -
v_gene: TRBV20-1
d_gene: TRBD1
j_gene: TRBJ1-5
CDR3aa: CSAEDRASIMDQPQHF
CDR3nt: TGCAGTGCCGAGGACAGGGCGTCCATCATGGATCAGCCCCAGCATTTT

abundance: -
v_gene: TRBV6-1
d_gene: -
j_gene: TRBJ1-2
CDR3aa: CASKGYRDHGYTF
CDR3nt: TGTGCCAGCAAGGGGTACAGGGATCATGGCTACACCTTC

abundance: -
v_gene: TRBV7-8
d_gene: -
j_gene: TRBJ2-4
CDR3aa: CASSLDVGLAKNIQYF
CDR3nt: TGTGCCAGCAGCTTAGATGTCGGGTTAGCCAAAAACATTCAGTACTTC

abundance: few
v_gene: TRBV7-9
d_gene: TRBD2
j_gene: TRBJ2-4
CDR3aa: CATTREGPNIQYF
CDR3nt: TGTGCCACGACGCGGGAGGGCCCAAACATTCAGTACTTC

abundance: few
v_gene: TRBV4-1
d_gene: -
j_gene: TRBJ2-7
CDR3aa: CASSQVGTDTFSYEQYF
CDR3nt: TGCGCCAGCAGCCAAGTTGGGACCGATACCTTCTCCTACGAGCAGTACTTC

abundance: -
v_gene: TRBV6-2/TRBV6-3
d_gene: -
j_gene: TRBJ1-1
CDR3aa: CASSYRTATEAFF
CDR3nt: TGTGCCAGCAGTTACAGGACAGCGACTGAAGCTTTCTTT

abundance: few
v_gene: TRBV3-1
d_gene: -
j_gene: TRBJ2-1
CDR3aa: CASSQDSHSSYNEQFF
CDR3nt: TGTGCCAGCAGCCAAGACTCGCACAGCTCCTACAATGAGCAGTTCTTC

abundance: few
v_gene: TRBV27
d_gene: TRBD2
j_gene: TRBJ2-1
CDR3aa: CASSQPGGSYSYNEQFF
CDR3nt: TGTGCCAGCAGCCAACCGGGGGGGTCCTACTCCTACAATGAGCAGTTCTTC

abundance: -
v_gene: TRBV5-1
d_gene: -
j_gene: TRBJ2-5
CDR3aa: CASSLDYQETQYF
CDR3nt: TGCGCCAGCAGCTTGGACTACCAAGAGACCCAGTACTTC

abundance: -
v_gene: TRBV7-9
d_gene: -
j_gene: TRBJ1-2
CDR3aa: CASSLADGYTF
CDR3nt: TGTGCCAGCAGCCTAGCGGATGGCTACACCTTC

abundance: many
v_gene: TRBV4-1
d_gene: -
j_gene: TRBJ2-1
CDR3aa: CASSQLLNEQFF
CDR3nt: TGCGCCAGCAGCCAACTCCTTAATGAGCAGTTCTTC

abundance: few
v_gene: TRBV4-3
d_gene: TRBD2
j_gene: TRBJ2-2
CDR3aa: CASSPGLENTGELFF
CDR3nt: TGCGCCAGCAGCCCCGGACTAGAAAACACCGGGGAGCTGTTTTTT